These T cell receptor beta chains were read from a single sample in a study of neurological immune-mediated disorders. TCRdb re-called the 5' RACE reads with MiXCR, one entry per CDR3 protein. The sample has under 130,000 distinct CDR3 sequences, approximately 10% seen once. Input material: PBMCs. The receptors were gathered from a female donor with HTLV-1-associated myelopathy (HAM/TSP). The CDR3 runs from the conserved cysteine through the conserved F or W. A D gene is named only where the DNA matches it firmly. Where a row states a size, it is once, few, many or the class of an expanded clone; other rows omit it.

j_gene	abundance	v_gene	d_gene	len	CDR3nt	CDR3aa
TRBJ2-3	-	TRBV5-6	TRBD2	17	TGTGCCAGCAGCTCGGCCTTTACTAGCGGAACCACAGATACGCAGTATTTT	CASSSAFTSGTTDTQYF
TRBJ2-5	many	TRBV5-1	-	14	TGCGCCAGCAGCTTGAGGGCCAGTCAAGAGACCCAGTACTTC	CASSLRASQETQYF
TRBJ2-3	-	TRBV28	-	15	TGTGCCAGCAGACCCGGCACGGTAGGGGCAGATACGCAGTATTTT	CASRPGTVGADTQYF
TRBJ2-7	many	TRBV9	-	14	TGTGCCAGCAGCGTAGGTGGCGAATCCTACGAGCAGTACTTC	CASSVGGESYEQYF
TRBJ2-3	many	TRBV7-2	TRBD2	16	TGTGCCAGCAGCTCTGTAGCGGGGGGTATCCCAGATACGCAGTATTTT	CASSSVAGGIPDTQYF
TRBJ2-7	many	TRBV3-1	-	13	TGTGCCAGCAGCCTAAGAGGCACCCACGAGCAGTACTTC	CASSLRGTHEQYF
TRBJ1-1	many	TRBV24-1	TRBD1	15	TGTGCCACCAGTGATTCCCGGACAGGGGACACTGAAGCTTTCTTT	CATSDSRTGDTEAFF
TRBJ1-1	-	TRBV18	-	13	TGTGCCAGCTCACCAAACGGGAACACTGAAGCTTTCTTT	CASSPNGNTEAFF
TRBJ2-2	-	TRBV7-9	TRBD2	16	TGTGCCAGCAGCCATGCTAGCGGGGGGGCGTTCGTGGAGCTGTTTTTT	CASSHASGGAFVELFF
TRBJ2-3	many	TRBV4-1	TRBD2	17	TGCGCCAGCAGCCAAGGCTTAGCGGGGGCCTACACAGATACGCAGTATTTT	CASSQGLAGAYTDTQYF
TRBJ2-3	many	TRBV27	-	16	TGTGCCAGCAGTTTAAGGAGCGGACGGAGCACAGATACGCAGTATTTT	CASSLRSGRSTDTQYF
TRBJ2-2	many	TRBV5-1	TRBD2	16	TGCGCCAGCAGAGCCGGGACTAGCGGGGCTACCGGGGAGCTGTTTTTT	CASRAGTSGATGELFF